The sequence of this TCR beta chain was determined in a study of T cells in Graves' hyperthyroidism and ophthalmopathy. Study-wide results and limits: Among thyroid clonotypes expanded above 0.001, most also appeared in blood. A 13 V-J model separated ophthalmopathy from stable hyperthyroidism.

The CDR3 covers 14 residues. Germline CDR1 reads MDHEN; CDR2 reads SYDVKM. With 6 bases removed from V and 8 bases from J, the gap between germline ends came to 17 bases. Amplification yielded TCR beta CDR3 regions, with RNA transcripts as the source. Researchers ran a first-round RT-PCR on the TCR CDR3 using the HTBI primer set. One entry per CDR3 protein, called by TCRdb with MiXCR from the multiplex PCR reads. Altogether hundreds of thousands of distinct CDR3 sequences are present, about a sixth being singletons, with the ten largest covering roughly 3.3%. As regards this clonotype: Its target is not known.

Material for sequencing was blood. This receptor was obtained from a woman aged 40 to 55 with Graves' ophthalmopathy. The rearrangement uses TRBV28 and TRBJ2-1, with a tentative D call TRBD1 (6 bases). The CDR3 DNA reads as TGTGCCAGCAGGATACCCGGGACAATCGATGAGCAGTTCTTC. Encoded protein: CASRIPGTIDEQFF.